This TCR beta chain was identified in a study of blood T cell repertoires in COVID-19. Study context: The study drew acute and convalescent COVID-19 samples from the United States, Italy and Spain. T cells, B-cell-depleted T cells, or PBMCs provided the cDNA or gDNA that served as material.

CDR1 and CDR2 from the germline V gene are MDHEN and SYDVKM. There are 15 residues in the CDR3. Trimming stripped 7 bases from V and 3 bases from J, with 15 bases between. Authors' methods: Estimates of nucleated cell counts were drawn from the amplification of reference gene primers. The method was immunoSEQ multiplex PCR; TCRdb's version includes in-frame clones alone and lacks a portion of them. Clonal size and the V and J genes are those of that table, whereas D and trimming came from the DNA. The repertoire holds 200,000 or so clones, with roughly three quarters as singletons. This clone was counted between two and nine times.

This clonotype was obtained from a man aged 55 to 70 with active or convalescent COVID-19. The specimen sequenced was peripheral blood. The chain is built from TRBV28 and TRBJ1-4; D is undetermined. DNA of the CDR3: TGTGCCAGCAAAGTGGTGGCCGGGTCTAATGAAAAACTGTTTTTT. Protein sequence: CASKVVAGSNEKLFF.